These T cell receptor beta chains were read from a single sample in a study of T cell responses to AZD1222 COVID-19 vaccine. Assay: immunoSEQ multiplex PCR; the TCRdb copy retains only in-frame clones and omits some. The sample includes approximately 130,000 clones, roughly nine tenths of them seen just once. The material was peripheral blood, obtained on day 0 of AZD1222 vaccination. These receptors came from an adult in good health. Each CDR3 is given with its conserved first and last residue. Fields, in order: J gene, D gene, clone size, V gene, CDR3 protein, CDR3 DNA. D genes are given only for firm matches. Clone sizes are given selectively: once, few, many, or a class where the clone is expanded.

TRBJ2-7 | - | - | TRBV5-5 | CASSLSGAYEQYF | TGTGCCAGCAGCTTGTCTGGAGCCTACGAGCAGTACTTC
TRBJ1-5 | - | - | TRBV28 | CASSFLSNNQPQHF | TGTGCCAGCAGTTTTCTCAGTAACAATCAGCCCCAGCATTTT
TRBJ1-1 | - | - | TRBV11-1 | CASSPERGGAFF | TGTGCCAGCAGCCCGGAGCGGGGGGGAGCTTTCTTT
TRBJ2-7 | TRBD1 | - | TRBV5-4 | CASSFRTGGDEQYF | TGTGCCAGCAGCTTTCGGACAGGGGGCGACGAGCAGTACTTC
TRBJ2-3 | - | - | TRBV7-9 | CASSFDSTDTQYF | TGTGCCAGCAGCTTCGACTCCACAGATACGCAGTATTTT
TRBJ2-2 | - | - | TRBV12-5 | CASGPAQVRDTGELFF | TGTGCTAGTGGTCCGGCTCAGGTGAGGGACACCGGGGAGCTGTTTTTT
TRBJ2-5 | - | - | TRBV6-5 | CASSPSAGRLETQYF | TGTGCCAGCAGCCCCTCCGCGGGACGGCTGGAGACCCAGTACTTC
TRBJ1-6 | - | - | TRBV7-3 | CASSLLGIHNSPLHF | TGTGCCAGCAGCTTATTGGGCATCCATAATTCACCCCTCCACTTT
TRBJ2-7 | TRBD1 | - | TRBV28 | CASTNLGTGAFEQYF | TGTGCCAGCACGAATCTAGGGACAGGGGCATTCGAGCAGTACTTC
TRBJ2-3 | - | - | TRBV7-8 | CASSPQWSSDTQYF | TGTGCCAGCAGCCCCCAATGGTCCTCAGATACGCAGTATTTT
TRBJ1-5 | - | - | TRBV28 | CASNSGTQPQHF | TGTGCCAGCAATTCAGGGACCCAGCCCCAGCATTTT
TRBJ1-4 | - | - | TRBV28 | CASSYDRPKGNEKLFF | TGTGCCAGCAGTTACGACAGACCAAAGGGCAACGAAAAACTGTTTTTT
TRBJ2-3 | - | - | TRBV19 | CASSIDWAGRRTQYF | TGTGCCAGTAGTATAGATTGGGCCGGGCGGCGTACGCAGTATTTT
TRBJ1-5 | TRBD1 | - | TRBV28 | CASRAGQPNQPQHF | TGTGCCAGCAGAGCGGGACAGCCCAATCAGCCCCAGCATTTT
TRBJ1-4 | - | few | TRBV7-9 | CASSLYPSGAGANEKLFF | TGTGCCAGCAGCTTATACCCATCTGGGGCGGGTGCTAATGAAAAACTGTTTTTT
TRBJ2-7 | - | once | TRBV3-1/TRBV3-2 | CASSQVAEQYF | TGTGCCAGCAGCCAAGTTGCCGAGCAGTACTTC
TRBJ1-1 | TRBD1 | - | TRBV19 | CASSQGQATSTEAFF | TGTGCCAGTAGTCAAGGACAGGCCACGTCCACTGAAGCTTTCTTT
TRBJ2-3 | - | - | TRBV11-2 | CASSLVLSPTDTQYF | TGTGCCAGCAGCTTAGTTCTAAGCCCCACAGATACGCAGTATTTT
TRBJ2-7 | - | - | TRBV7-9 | CASNPYEQYF | TGTGCCAGCAATCCCTACGAGCAGTACTTC
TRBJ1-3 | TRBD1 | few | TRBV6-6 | CASSWGGDSSGNTIYF | TGTGCCAGCAGTTGGGGGGGGGACAGCTCTGGAAACACCATATATTTT
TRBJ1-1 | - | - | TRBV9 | CASSETNRDTEAFF | TGTGCCAGCAGCGAAACGAACAGGGACACTGAAGCTTTCTTT
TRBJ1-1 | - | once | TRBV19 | CASSYNKGNTEAFF | TGTGCCAGTAGTTATAATAAGGGGAACACTGAAGCTTTCTTT
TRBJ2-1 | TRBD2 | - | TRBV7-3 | CASSSPSGPFNEQFF | TGTGCCAGCAGCTCACCTAGCGGACCTTTCAATGAGCAGTTCTTC
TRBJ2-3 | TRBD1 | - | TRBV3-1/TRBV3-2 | CASSQDRGGSDTQYF | TGTGCCAGCAGCCAGGACAGGGGTGGTTCAGATACGCAGTATTTT
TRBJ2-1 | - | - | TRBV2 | CASSGSKNNEQFF | TGTGCCAGCAGTGGTAGTAAGAACAATGAGCAGTTCTTC
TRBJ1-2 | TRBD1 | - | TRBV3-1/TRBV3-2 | CASSLLDREIDGYTF | TGTGCCAGCAGCCTATTGGACAGGGAGATTGATGGCTACACCTTC
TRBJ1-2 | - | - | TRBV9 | CASSVEPGGRNGYTF | TGTGCCAGCAGCGTAGAGCCGGGGGGAAGGAATGGCTACACCTTC
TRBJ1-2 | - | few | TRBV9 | CASKEIPSDILRDGYTF | TGTGCCAGCAAAGAGATCCCTTCGGACATCCTCCGGGATGGCTACACCTTC
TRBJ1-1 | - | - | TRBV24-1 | CATNTEAFF | TGTGCCACCAACACTGAAGCTTTCTTT
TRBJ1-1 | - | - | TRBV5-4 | CASSLEGGAGGTEAFF | TGTGCCAGCAGCTTGGAGGGCGGGGCAGGCGGCACTGAAGCTTTCTTT
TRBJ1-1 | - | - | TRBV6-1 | CASSEVRKTEAFF | TGTGCCAGCAGTGAAGTAAGGAAGACCGAAGCTTTCTTT
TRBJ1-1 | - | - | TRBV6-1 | CASSEALLVRETEAFF | TGTGCCAGCAGTGAAGCGTTATTGGTCCGGGAAACTGAAGCTTTCTTT
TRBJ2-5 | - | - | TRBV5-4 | CASRPNVKETQYF | TGTGCCAGCAGGCCTAACGTGAAAGAGACCCAGTACTTC
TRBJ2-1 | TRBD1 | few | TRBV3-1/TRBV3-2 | CASSGTGLNEQFF | TGTGCCAGCAGCGGGACAGGGCTCAATGAGCAGTTCTTC
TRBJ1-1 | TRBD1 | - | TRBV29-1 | CSVEEGDRVEAFF | TGCAGCGTTGAAGAAGGGGACAGGGTTGAAGCTTTCTTT
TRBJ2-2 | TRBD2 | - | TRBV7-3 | CASSPASGSFGELFF | TGTGCCAGCAGCCCGGCTAGCGGGAGCTTCGGGGAGCTGTTTTTT
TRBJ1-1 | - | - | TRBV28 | CASRRREVNTEAFF | TGTGCCAGCAGACGAAGGGAGGTGAACACTGAAGCTTTCTTT
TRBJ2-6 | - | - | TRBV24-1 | CATSDARANSGANVLTF | TGTGCCACCAGTGATGCCAGAGCTAACTCTGGGGCCAACGTCCTGACTTTC
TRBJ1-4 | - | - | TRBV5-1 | CASSLTGLSNEKLFF | TGCGCCAGCAGCTTGACCGGACTGAGTAATGAAAAACTGTTTTTT
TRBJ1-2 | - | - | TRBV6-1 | CASSERVGYGGYTF | TGTGCCAGCAGTGAACGGGTGGGCTATGGTGGCTACACCTTC
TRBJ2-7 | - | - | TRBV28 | CASSFRTGPSYEQYF | TGTGCCAGCAGCTTCCGCACAGGACCGTCCTACGAGCAGTACTTC
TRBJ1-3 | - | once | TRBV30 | CAWSAGSGNTIYF | TGTGCCTGGAGTGCGGGGTCTGGAAACACCATATATTTT
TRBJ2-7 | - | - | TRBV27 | CASSNPGTVYEQYF | TGTGCCAGCAGCAACCCCGGGACCGTCTACGAGCAGTACTTC
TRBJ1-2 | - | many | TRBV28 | CASSSARGYTF | TGTGCCAGCAGTTCCGCCCGGGGCTACACCTTC
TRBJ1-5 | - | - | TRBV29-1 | CSVQGGDTKQPQHF | TGCAGCGTCCAGGGAGGGGACACCAAACAGCCCCAGCATTTT
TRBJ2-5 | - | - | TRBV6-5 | CASSFLPLQGETQYF | TGTGCCAGCAGTTTTCTACCCTTACAGGGAGAGACCCAGTACTTC
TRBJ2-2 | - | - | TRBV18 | CASSPRSVGNTGELFF | TGTGCCAGCTCACCAAGATCGGTTGGGAACACCGGGGAGCTGTTTTTT
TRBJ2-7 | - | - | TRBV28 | CASSLGGASGTPYEQYF | TGTGCCAGCAGTTTGGGGGGGGCGAGCGGGACTCCCTACGAGCAGTACTTC
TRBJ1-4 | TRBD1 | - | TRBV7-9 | CASSPDRVQKLFF | TGTGCCAGCAGCCCGGACAGGGTTCAAAAACTGTTTTTT
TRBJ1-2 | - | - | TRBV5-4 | CASSHPTGNYDYTF | TGTGCCAGCAGCCATCCTACAGGGAACTATGACTACACCTTC
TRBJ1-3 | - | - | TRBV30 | CAWSDEQGSSGNTIYF | TGTGCCTGGAGTGATGAACAGGGTTCCTCTGGAAACACCATATATTTT
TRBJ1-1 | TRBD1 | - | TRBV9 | CASSALGGGAEAFF | TGTGCCAGCAGCGCCTTAGGGGGCGGGGCTGAAGCTTTCTTT